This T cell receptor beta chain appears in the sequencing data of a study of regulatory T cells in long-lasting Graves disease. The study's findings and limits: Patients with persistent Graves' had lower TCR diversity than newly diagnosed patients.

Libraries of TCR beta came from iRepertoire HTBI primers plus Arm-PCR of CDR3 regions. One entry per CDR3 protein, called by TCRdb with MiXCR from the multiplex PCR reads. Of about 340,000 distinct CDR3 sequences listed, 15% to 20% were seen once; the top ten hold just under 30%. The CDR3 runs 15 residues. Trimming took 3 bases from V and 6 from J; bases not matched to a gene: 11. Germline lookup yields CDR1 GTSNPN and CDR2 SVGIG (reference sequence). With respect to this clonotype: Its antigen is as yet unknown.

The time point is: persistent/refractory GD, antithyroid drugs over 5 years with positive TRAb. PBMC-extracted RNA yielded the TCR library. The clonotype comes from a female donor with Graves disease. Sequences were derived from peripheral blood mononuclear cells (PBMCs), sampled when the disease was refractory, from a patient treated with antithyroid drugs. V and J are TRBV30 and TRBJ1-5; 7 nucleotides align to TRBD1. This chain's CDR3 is CAWRLGGGEVQPQHF. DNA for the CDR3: TGTGCCTGGAGGTTAGGGGGCGGTGAGGTTCAGCCCCAGCATTTT.